One and the same sample provided the 2 T cell receptor beta chains below, sequenced in a study of cytomegalovirus exposure and HLA in healthy donors. The PCR employed 60 Vbeta primers together with 13 Jbeta primers. This table comes from immunoSEQ multiplex PCR, and its TCRdb copy is limited to in-frame clones, with some not included. The data show 150,000 to 200,000 clones, with 75% to 85% seen just once and roughly 0.75% held by the top ten. Sequenced input: PBMCs. These receptors came from a woman between 18 and 29 years old in good health and CMV-seronegative.

The gene calls are TRBV5-1 and TRBJ2-5; possibly TRBD1 for D (5 bases). V dropped 5 bases and J dropped 2 bases, with 10 bases sitting between them. The CDR3 extends over 13 amino acids. Germline V lookup: CDR1 SGHRS, CDR2 YFSETQ. The CDR3 loop is CASRETEQETQYF. The CDR3 nucleotides are TGCGCCAGCAGGGAGACAGAGCAAGAGACCCAGTACTTC. Using reference TRBV5-1 and TRBJ2-5 for the parts outside the CDR3, the full variable domain is KAGVTQTPRYLIKTRGQQVTLSCSPISGHRSVSWYQQTPGQGLQFLFEYFSETQRNKGNFPGRFSGRQFSNSRSEMNVSTLELGDSALYLCASRETEQETQYFGPGTRLLVL.

Remarks on this clone: Germline is not matched at one junction end, which may reflect a read error. The chain combines TRBV5-4 with TRBJ1-1; D may be TRBD1 (6 bases). This CDR3 is built from 15 residues. Looked up from germline, CDR1 is SGHNT and CDR2 is YYREEE (reference sequence). The CDR3 DNA sequence: TGTGCCGGCAGCACTATTCCACAGGGGAACACTGAAGCTTTCTTT. Translating it yields CAGSTIPQGNTEAFF. The full variable domain, rest sourced from reference TRBV5-4 and TRBJ1-1, is ETGVTQSPTHLIKTRGQQVTLRCSSQSGHNTVSWYQQALGQGPQFIFQYYREEENGRGNFPPRFSGLQFPNYSSELNVNALELDDSALYLCAGSTIPQGNTEAFFGQGTRLTVV.